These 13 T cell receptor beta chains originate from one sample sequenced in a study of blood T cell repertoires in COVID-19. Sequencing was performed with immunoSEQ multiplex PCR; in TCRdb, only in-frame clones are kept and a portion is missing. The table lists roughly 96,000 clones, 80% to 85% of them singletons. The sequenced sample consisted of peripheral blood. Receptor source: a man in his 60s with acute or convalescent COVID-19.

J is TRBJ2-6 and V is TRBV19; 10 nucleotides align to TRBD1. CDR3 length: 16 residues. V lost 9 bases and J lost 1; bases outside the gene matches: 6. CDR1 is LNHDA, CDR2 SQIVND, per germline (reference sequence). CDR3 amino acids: CASSGQGWSGANVLTF. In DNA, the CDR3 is TGTGCCAGCTCGGGACAGGGGTGGTCTGGGGCCAACGTCCTGACTTTC.

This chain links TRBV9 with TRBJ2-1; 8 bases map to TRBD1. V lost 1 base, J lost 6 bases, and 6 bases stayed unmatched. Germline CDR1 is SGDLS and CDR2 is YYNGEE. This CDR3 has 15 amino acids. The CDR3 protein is CASSVQGALRNEQFF. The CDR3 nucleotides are TGTGCCAGCAGCGTACAGGGGGCCCTTCGCAATGAGCAGTTCTTC.

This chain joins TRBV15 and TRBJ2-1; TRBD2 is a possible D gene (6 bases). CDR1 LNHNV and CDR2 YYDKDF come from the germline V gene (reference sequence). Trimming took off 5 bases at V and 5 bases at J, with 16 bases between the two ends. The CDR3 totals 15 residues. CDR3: CATSERKGLDNEQFF. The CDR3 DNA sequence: TGTGCCACCAGCGAGCGGAAGGGACTCGACAATGAGCAGTTCTTC.

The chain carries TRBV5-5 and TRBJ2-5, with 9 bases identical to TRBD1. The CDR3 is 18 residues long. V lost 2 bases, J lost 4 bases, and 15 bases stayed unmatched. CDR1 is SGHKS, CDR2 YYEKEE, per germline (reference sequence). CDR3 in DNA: TGTGCCAGCAGCTTAACAACAGGGGGCGAATTGGGACGAGAGACCCAGTACTTC. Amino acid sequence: CASSLTTGGELGRETQYF.

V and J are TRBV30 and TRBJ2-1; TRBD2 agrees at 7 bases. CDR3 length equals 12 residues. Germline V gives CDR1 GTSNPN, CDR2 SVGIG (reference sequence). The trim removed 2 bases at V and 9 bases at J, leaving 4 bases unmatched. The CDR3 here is CAWSKTSVEQFF. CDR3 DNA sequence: TGTGCCTGGAGTAAAACTAGCGTTGAGCAGTTCTTC.

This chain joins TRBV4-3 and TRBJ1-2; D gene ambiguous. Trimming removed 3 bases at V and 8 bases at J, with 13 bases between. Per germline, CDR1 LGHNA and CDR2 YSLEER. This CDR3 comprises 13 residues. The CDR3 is CASSHYPEGGYTF. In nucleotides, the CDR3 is TGCGCCAGCAGCCACTATCCTGAGGGAGGCTACACCTTC.

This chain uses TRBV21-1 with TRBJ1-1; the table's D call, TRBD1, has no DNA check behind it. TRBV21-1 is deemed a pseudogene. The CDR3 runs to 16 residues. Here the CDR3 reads CASSNKGSFMNTEAFF. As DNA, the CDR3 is TGTGCCAGCAGCAATAAGGGGTCGTTCATGAACACTGAAGCTTTCTTT.

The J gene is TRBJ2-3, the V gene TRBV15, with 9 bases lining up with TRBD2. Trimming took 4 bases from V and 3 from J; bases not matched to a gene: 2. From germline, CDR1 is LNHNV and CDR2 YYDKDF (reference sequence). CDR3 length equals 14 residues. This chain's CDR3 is CATSILAGTDTQYF. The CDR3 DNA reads TGTGCCACCAGCATTCTAGCGGGGACAGATACGCAGTATTTT.

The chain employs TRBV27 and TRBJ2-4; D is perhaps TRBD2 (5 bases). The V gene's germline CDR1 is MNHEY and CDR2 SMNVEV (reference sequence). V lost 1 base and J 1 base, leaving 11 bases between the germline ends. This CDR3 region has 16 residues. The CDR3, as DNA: TGTGCCAGCAGTTTATGGGCGGGCGGGGCCAAAAACATTCAGTACTTC. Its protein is CASSLWAGGAKNIQYF.

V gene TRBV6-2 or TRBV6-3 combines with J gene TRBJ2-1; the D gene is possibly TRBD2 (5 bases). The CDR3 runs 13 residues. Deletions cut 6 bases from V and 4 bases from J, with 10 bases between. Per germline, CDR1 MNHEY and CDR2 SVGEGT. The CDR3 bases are TGTGCCAGCAGCCCCGGGATTTACAATGAGCAGTTCTTC. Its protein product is CASSPGIYNEQFF.

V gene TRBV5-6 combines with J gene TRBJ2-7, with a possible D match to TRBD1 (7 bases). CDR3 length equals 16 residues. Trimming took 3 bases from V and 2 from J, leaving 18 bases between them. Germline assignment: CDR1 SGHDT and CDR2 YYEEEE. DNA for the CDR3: TGTGCCAGCAGCTCTGGAGGGACAGTCAAAACCTACGAGCAGTACGTC. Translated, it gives CASSSGGTVKTYEQYV.

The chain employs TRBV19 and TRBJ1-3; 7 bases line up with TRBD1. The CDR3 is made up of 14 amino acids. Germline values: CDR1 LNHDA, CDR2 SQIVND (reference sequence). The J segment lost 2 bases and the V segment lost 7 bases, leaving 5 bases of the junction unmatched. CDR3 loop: CASNPQGTGNTIYF. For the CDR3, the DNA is TGTGCCAGTAACCCACAGGGGACTGGAAACACCATATATTTT.

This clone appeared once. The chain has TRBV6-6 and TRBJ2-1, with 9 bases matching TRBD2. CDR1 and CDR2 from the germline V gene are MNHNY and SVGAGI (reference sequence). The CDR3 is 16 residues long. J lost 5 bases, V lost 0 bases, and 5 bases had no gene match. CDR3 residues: CASSYSRTSANNEQFF. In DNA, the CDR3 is TGTGCCAGCAGTTACTCGAGGACTAGCGCGAACAATGAGCAGTTCTTC.